A selection of T cell receptor beta chains follows, all from one sample in a study of T cells in Graves' hyperthyroidism and ophthalmopathy. TCRdb reanalysed the multiplex PCR reads using MiXCR and keeps one entry per CDR3 protein. The repertoire holds approximately 610,000 distinct CDR3 sequences, about 14% seen once, with over 3.5% in the top ten. The source material was blood. The receptors were sampled from a woman in her 40s with Graves' ophthalmopathy. CDR3s include the opening cysteine and the closing phenylalanine or tryptophan. The order of the fields is clone size, J gene, CDR3 length, V gene, D gene, CDR3 protein, CDR3 DNA. The D gene is left open where the match is weak. The size of a clone is reported for some rows only, either as once, few or many, or as a class for expanded clones.

- | TRBJ1-1 | 14 | TRBV9 | - | CASSKMDRNTEAFF | TGTGCCAGCAGCAAGATGGACAGGAACACTGAAGCTTTCTTT
many | TRBJ1-2 | 13 | TRBV19 | TRBD1 | CASSRNRGGGYTF | TGTGCCAGTAGTCGAAACAGGGGAGGCGGCTACACCTTC
many | TRBJ2-7 | 13 | TRBV20-1 | TRBD1 | CSATNTGVAEQYF | TGCAGTGCTACTAACACAGGGGTCGCCGAGCAGTACTTC
many | TRBJ2-7 | 15 | TRBV24-1 | - | CATSDSPPAPYEQYF | TGTGCCACCAGTGATTCGCCACCCGCTCCCTACGAGCAGTACTTC
- | TRBJ2-7 | 14 | TRBV29-1 | TRBD1 | CSVTPRDRDDEQYF | TGCAGCGTAACCCCGCGGGACAGGGACGACGAGCAGTACTTC
many | TRBJ2-2 | 16 | TRBV7-3 | TRBD1 | CASSIGTGGAGGELFF | TGTGCCAGCAGCATCGGGACAGGGGGCGCGGGCGGGGAGCTGTTTTTT
many | TRBJ2-5 | 16 | TRBV29-1 | TRBD2 | CSGEGLAGYSWETQYF | TGCAGCGGTGAGGGACTAGCGGGATATTCGTGGGAGACCCAGTACTTC
many | TRBJ2-7 | 14 | TRBV7-2 | - | CASSTQELYYEQYF | TGTGCCAGCAGCACACAGGAACTTTACTACGAGCAGTACTTC
few | TRBJ2-5 | 15 | TRBV6-1 | - | CASSRPSGGKGTQYF | TGTGCCAGCAGCCGACCCAGCGGCGGCAAAGGGACCCAGTACTTC
- | TRBJ1-1 | 13 | TRBV7-3 | - | CASSSLRGDRAFF | TGTGCCAGCAGCTCCCTAAGGGGCGACAGGGCTTTCTTT
many | TRBJ2-2 | 13 | TRBV7-3 | TRBD2 | CASREGNTGELFF | TGTGCCAGCCGGGAGGGGAACACCGGGGAGCTGTTTTTT
many | TRBJ1-2 | 16 | TRBV6-1 | - | CASSGEYFTGKDGYTF | TGTGCCAGCAGTGGAGAATATTTTACAGGGAAGGATGGCTACACCTTC
- | TRBJ1-1 | 18 | TRBV27 | - | CASSLRITGLLGNTEAFF | TGTGCCAGCAGTCTCCGAATCACAGGGTTATTGGGAAACACTGAAGCTTTCTTT
many | TRBJ2-7 | 15 | TRBV7-2 | - | CASSRRQLNTYEQYF | TGTGCCAGCAGCCGGCGACAGCTAAACACCTACGAGCAGTACTTC
few | TRBJ1-5 | 15 | TRBV28 | TRBD1 | CASRRRDRGPQPQHF | TGTGCCAGCAGACGTAGGGACAGGGGACCCCAGCCCCAGCATTTT
- | TRBJ1-2 | 12 | TRBV12-3/TRBV12-4 | TRBD1 | CASGGQGGGYTF | TGTGCCAGCGGGGGACAGGGGGGCGGCTACACCTTC
- | TRBJ2-7 | 16 | TRBV19 | - | CASSRRTEVRYYEQYF | TGTGCCAGTAGTAGAAGGACAGAGGTCCGTTACTACGAGCAGTACTTC
many | TRBJ2-5 | 14 | TRBV12-3/TRBV12-4 | - | CASSLGGLWETQYF | TGTGCCAGCAGCTTGGGAGGCCTATGGGAGACCCAGTACTTC
many | TRBJ2-1 | 13 | TRBV2 | TRBD2 | CASGAGLYNEQFF | TGTGCCAGCGGGGCGGGACTATACAATGAGCAGTTCTTC
few | TRBJ2-7 | 13 | TRBV6-5 | - | CASSYEGHYERYF | TGTGCCAGCAGTTACGAGGGCCACTACGAGCGGTACTTC
- | TRBJ1-5 | 18 | TRBV19 | - | CASSIDGGGGYSNQPQHF | TGTGCCAGTAGTATAGATGGCGGAGGAGGATATAGCAATCAGCCCCAGCATTTT
many | TRBJ2-2 | 16 | TRBV6-2/TRBV6-3 | - | CASSYSDHRVTGELFF | TGTGCCAGCAGTTACTCGGACCACAGGGTAACCGGGGAGCTGTTTTTT
few | TRBJ2-7 | 16 | TRBV28 | - | CASSFLHALDSYEQYF | TGTGCCAGCAGTTTCCTCCATGCCCTAGACTCCTACGAGCAGTACTTC
many | TRBJ1-5 | 15 | TRBV15 | - | CATSRGGRADQPQHF | TGTGCCACCAGCAGAGGTGGCAGGGCGGATCAGCCCCAGCATTTT
- | TRBJ2-1 | 15 | TRBV29-1 | TRBD2 | CSAGGGGSSYNEQFF | TGCAGCGCCGGGGGGGGCGGGAGCTCCTACAATGAGCAGTTCTTC
many | TRBJ2-5 | 12 | TRBV30 | - | CAWSVQEETQYF | TGTGCCTGGAGTGTACAGGAAGAGACCCAGTACTTC
many | TRBJ1-5 | 19 | TRBV28 | - | CASSFGVRRDANSNQPQHF | TGTGCCAGCAGTTTTGGGGTGCGTCGGGACGCAAATAGCAATCAGCCCCAGCATTTT
many | TRBJ2-2 | 17 | TRBV24-1 | TRBD2 | CATSDFAGGPGTGELFF | TGTGCCACCAGTGATTTCGCGGGAGGGCCGGGCACCGGGGAGCTGTTTTTT
- | TRBJ2-7 | 18 | TRBV3-1 | - | CASSRLGGLFPDLYEQYF | TGTGCCAGCAGCAGGCTTGGCGGGCTCTTTCCGGACCTCTACGAGCAGTACTTC
- | TRBJ2-7 | 12 | TRBV30 | - | CAFTGTYYEQYF | TGTGCCTTTACCGGGACCTACTACGAGCAGTACTTC
many | TRBJ1-1 | 15 | TRBV27 | - | CASSLSWQGNTEAFF | TGTGCCAGCAGTTTATCGTGGCAGGGGAACACTGAAGCTTTCTTT
many | TRBJ1-1 | 15 | TRBV7-9 | TRBD1 | CASSFGQARNTEAFF | TGTGCCAGCAGCTTCGGACAGGCACGGAACACTGAAGCTTTCTTT
few | TRBJ2-7 | 14 | TRBV3-1 | - | CASSPPGESYEQYF | TGTGCCAGCAGCCCCCCCGGGGAAAGCTACGAGCAGTACTTC
many | TRBJ2-2 | 19 | TRBV14 | TRBD2 | CASSQGRLAGIANTGELFF | TGTGCCAGCAGCCAAGGGAGACTAGCGGGAATCGCGAACACCGGGGAGCTGTTTTTT
- | TRBJ2-4 | 15 | TRBV20-1 | - | CSAVPGDSPANIQYF | TGCAGTGCTGTTCCGGGGGACTCGCCCGCGAACATTCAGTACTTC
many | TRBJ2-5 | 16 | TRBV5-4 | TRBD1 | CASSPPGTGRQETQYF | TGTGCCAGCAGCCCTCCCGGGACAGGGAGGCAAGAGACCCAGTACTTC
many | TRBJ1-1 | 10 | TRBV29-1 | - | CSVLTGEAFF | TGCAGCGTCCTCACAGGGGAAGCTTTCTTT
- | TRBJ2-7 | 15 | TRBV9 | - | CASSVAGGSSYEQYF | TGTGCCAGCAGCGTAGCCGGGGGTAGCTCCTACGAGCAGTACTTC
- | TRBJ1-5 | 14 | TRBV30 | - | CAWSPPGFNQPQHF | TGTGCCTGGAGTCCCCCCGGCTTCAATCAGCCCCAGCATTTT
- | TRBJ1-6 | 14 | TRBV7-2 | - | CASTSGGYDSPLHF | TGTGCCAGCACCTCGGGGGGGTACGATTCACCCCTCCACTTT
few | TRBJ2-3 | 13 | TRBV3-1 | - | CASSQGGLDTQYF | TGTGCCAGCAGCCAAGGGGGTTTGGATACGCAGTATTTT
- | TRBJ1-2 | 13 | TRBV28 | TRBD1 | CASSTQGAYGYTF | TGTGCCAGCAGTACACAGGGGGCCTATGGCTACACCTTC
- | TRBJ2-2 | 16 | TRBV12-3/TRBV12-4 | - | CASTPAGIANTGELFF | TGTGCCAGCACCCCCGCCGGGATAGCGAACACCGGGGAGCTGTTTTTT
many | TRBJ2-5 | 18 | TRBV28 | TRBD2 | CASRDGRMGLAVGETQYF | TGTGCCAGCAGAGACGGGAGGATGGGCCTAGCGGTGGGGGAGACCCAGTACTTC
- | TRBJ1-1 | 16 | TRBV12-3/TRBV12-4 | - | CASSFGETTMNTEAFF | TGTGCCAGCAGTTTCGGGGAAACGACCATGAACACTGAAGCTTTCTTT
many | TRBJ2-7 | 16 | TRBV11-2 | TRBD2 | CASSLVMTSGGDEQYF | TGTGCCAGCAGCTTAGTTATGACTAGCGGCGGTGACGAGCAGTACTTC
few | TRBJ2-2 | 18 | TRBV9 | TRBD1 | CASSAALWDRGYTGELFF | TGTGCCAGCAGCGCAGCTCTTTGGGACAGGGGCTACACCGGGGAGCTGTTTTTT
- | TRBJ2-2 | 17 | TRBV19 | - | CASSMASKGANTGELFF | TGTGCCAGTAGTATGGCTAGCAAGGGCGCGAACACCGGGGAGCTGTTTTTT
- | TRBJ1-1 | 14 | TRBV10-3 | - | CAISESVGNTEAFF | TGTGCCATCAGTGAGTCGGTAGGTAACACTGAAGCTTTCTTT
- | TRBJ2-2 | 14 | TRBV3-1 | - | CASSQAFDTGELFF | TGTGCCAGCAGCCAAGCCTTTGACACCGGGGAGCTGTTTTTT